This T cell receptor (beta chain) derives from a study of blood T cell repertoires in COVID-19. Study-wide background: Samples of COVID-19 (acute and convalescent) were obtained from the United States, Italy and Spain. Nucleic acid was either cDNA or gDNA, and it came from T cells, B-cell-depleted T cells, or PBMCs.

In the authors' methods: Cell counts per sample came from amplifying reference gene primers. TCRdb keeps only in-frame clones here, not all; method: immunoSEQ multiplex PCR. V, J and clone size are taken as reported in that table, and D and trimming were inferred from the DNA itself. The data contain roughly 80,000 clones, around 80% of them singletons. Trimming removed 0 bases at V and 4 bases at J, with 13 bases between. The germline V gene encodes CDR1 LGHDT and CDR2 YNNKEL (reference sequence). CDR3 length: 16 residues. This clonotype originated in a human donor in a cohort sampled during active COVID-19. The chain links TRBV3-1 (or the pseudogene TRBV3-2) to TRBJ1-3; the D is unclear. Input material: peripheral blood. This chain's CDR3 is CASSQDGRAGGNTIYF. Here the CDR3 DNA reads TGTGCCAGCAGCCAAGATGGGAGGGCTGGAGGAAACACCATATATTTT.